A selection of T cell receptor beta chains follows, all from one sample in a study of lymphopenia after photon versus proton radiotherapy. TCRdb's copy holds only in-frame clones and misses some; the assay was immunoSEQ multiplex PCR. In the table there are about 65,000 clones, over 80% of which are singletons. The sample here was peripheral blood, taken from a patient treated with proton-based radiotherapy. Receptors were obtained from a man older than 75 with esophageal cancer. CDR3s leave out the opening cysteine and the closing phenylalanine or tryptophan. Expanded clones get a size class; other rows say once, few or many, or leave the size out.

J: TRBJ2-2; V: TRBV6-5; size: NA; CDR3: ASSKGRFGTGELF
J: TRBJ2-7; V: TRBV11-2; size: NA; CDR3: ASSLSYGVSSYEQY
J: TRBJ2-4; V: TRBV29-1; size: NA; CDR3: SVSRLDRGRAIQY
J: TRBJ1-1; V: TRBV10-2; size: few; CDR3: ASSESSGYTEAF
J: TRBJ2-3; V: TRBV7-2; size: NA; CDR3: ASSLNVFTDTQY
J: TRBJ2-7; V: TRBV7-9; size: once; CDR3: ASSGQFSSYEQY
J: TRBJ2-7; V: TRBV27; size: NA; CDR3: ASRQAGAYEQY
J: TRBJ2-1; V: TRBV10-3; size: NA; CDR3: AISDSSGRAYNEQF
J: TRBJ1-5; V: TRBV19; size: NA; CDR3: ASSIDRAGGGRIWPQH
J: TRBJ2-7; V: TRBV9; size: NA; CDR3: ASSAEGILQY
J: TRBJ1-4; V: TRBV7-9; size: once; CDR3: ASSLGGQGNEKLF
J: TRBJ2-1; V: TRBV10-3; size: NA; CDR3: AISPPGLGAF
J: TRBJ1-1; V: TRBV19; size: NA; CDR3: ASSIEGTGMNTEAF
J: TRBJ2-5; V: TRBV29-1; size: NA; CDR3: SVVRVYRETQY
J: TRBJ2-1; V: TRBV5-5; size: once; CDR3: ASSLGPSSYNEQF
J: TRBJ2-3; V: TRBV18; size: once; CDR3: ASSQGQWGRADTQY
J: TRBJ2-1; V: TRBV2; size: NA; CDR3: ASHRDSHSYNEQF
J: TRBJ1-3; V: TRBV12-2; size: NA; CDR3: ASRFRTGPGDTIY
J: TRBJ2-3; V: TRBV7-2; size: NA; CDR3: ASSLGPSGGAGDTQY
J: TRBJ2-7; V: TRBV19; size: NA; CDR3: ASMGGAYEQY
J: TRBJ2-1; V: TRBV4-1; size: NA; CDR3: ASSQGVGRSNEQF
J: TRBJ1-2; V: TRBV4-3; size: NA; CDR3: ASSQDWGTGDTNYGYT
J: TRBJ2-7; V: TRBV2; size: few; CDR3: ASSAWTGSYEQY
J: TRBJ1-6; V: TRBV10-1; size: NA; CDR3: ASSDPVGAYNSPLH
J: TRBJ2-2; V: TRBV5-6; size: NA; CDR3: ASSRGGGGELF
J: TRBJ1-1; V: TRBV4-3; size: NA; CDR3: ASSQARGMNTEAF
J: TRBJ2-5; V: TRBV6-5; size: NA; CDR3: ASSSGSGVETQY
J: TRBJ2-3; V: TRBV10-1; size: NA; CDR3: ASSGGTSGSLTDTQY
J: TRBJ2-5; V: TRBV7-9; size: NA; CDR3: ASSPTETQY
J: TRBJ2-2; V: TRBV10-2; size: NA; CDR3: ASRASGATFGELF
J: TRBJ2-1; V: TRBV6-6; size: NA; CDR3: ASSQGQAEQF
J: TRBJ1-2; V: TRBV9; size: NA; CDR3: ASSVWTGGHGYT
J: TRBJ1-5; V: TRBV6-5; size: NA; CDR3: ASSPNRANQPQH
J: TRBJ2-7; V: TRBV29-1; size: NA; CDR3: SVGSGTGGHEQY
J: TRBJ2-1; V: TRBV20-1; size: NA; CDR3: SAKSRAEQF
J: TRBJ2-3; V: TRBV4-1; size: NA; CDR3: ASSRNPSLSTDTQY
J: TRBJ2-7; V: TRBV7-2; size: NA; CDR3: ASSLAGGPGEQY
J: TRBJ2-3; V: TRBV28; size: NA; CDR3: ASSSRTGSRSLSQY
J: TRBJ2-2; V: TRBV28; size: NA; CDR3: ASSLEGFTGELF
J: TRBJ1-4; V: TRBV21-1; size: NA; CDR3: ASSDRDPEGLF
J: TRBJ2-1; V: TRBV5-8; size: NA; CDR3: ASRDRERTTNEQF
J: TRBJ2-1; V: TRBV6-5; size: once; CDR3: ASSPLDEQF